The rows below give T cell receptor beta chains drawn from one sample of a study of blood T cell repertoires in COVID-19. Sequenced by immunoSEQ multiplex PCR; TCRdb stores in-frame clones only, minus some. The table shows around 48,000 clones, with about 89% occurring only once. The sequencing sample was made of peripheral blood. All receptors come from a man between 60 and 75 years old with active or convalescent COVID-19. Both conserved end residues are part of each CDR3. Fields, in order: J gene, clone size, D gene, V gene, CDR3 DNA, CDR3 protein. D genes are given only for firm matches. The listing skips clone size in some rows; elsewhere it reads once, few, many or a size class.

>TRBJ2-5|NA|TRBD1|TRBV7-2
TGTGCCAGCAGCTTAGACAGGGGTAGGGCGGTCGAGTACTTC
CASSLDRGRAVEYF
>TRBJ1-6|NA|TRBD1|TRBV7-3
TGTGCCAGCAGCCTTCAGGGGGCGCTTAATTCACCCCTCCACTTT
CASSLQGALNSPLHF
>TRBJ2-7|once|TRBD1|TRBV30
TGTGCCTGGAGCGCACAGGGGGTCACCTACGAGCAGTACTTC
CAWSAQGVTYEQYF
>TRBJ1-2|NA|TRBD1|TRBV7-6
TGTGCCAGCAGCCCTGGACAGGGCCTAGACTATGGCTACACCTTC
CASSPGQGLDYGYTF
>TRBJ1-2|NA|NA|TRBV11-2
TGTGCCAGTTCATCGGCGGGGGCCGGGGGGTATGGCTACACCTTC
CASSSAGAGGYGYTF
>TRBJ1-2|NA|TRBD1|TRBV5-1
TGCGCCAGCAGCCCCACGACAGGGCGGTATGGCTACACCTTC
CASSPTTGRYGYTF
>TRBJ2-3|NA|NA|TRBV5-1
TGCGCCAGCAGCTTGTATGCTGGGCCAGATACGCAGTATTTT
CASSLYAGPDTQYF
>TRBJ1-5|NA|NA|TRBV19
TGTGCCAGTAGTATTGGGTCCGACAGATTCAATCAGCCCCAGCATTTT
CASSIGSDRFNQPQHF
>TRBJ2-2|once|TRBD1|TRBV24-1
TGTGCCACCAGCCAACCACAGGGGCCGGAGGAGAGAACCGGGGAGCTGTTTTTT
CATSQPQGPEERTGELFF
>TRBJ1-2|NA|NA|TRBV4-1
TGCGCCAGCAGCCAACCAGGGTCCTATGGCTACACCTTC
CASSQPGSYGYTF
>TRBJ1-2|NA|TRBD1|TRBV19
TGTGCCAGTCGCCCTACAGGGGTTGAAGGTGGCTACACCTTC
CASRPTGVEGGYTF
>TRBJ2-3|NA|TRBD1|TRBV6-1
TGTGCCAGCAGTGATCACAGGGGAAGGACAGATACGCAGTATTTT
CASSDHRGRTDTQYF
>TRBJ1-1|NA|NA|TRBV7-9
TGTGCCAGCAGCTTAGGGGAGGGGGTAGCCACTGAAGCTTTCTTT
CASSLGEGVATEAFF
>TRBJ2-3|NA|TRBD2|TRBV28
TGTGCCAGCAGTTCCCGGACTAGCGGGGGCACAGATACGCAGTATTTT
CASSSRTSGGTDTQYF
>TRBJ2-3|NA|NA|TRBV3-1/TRBV3-2
TGTGCCAGCAGCCAAGTCCAATACGGAGATACGCAGTATTTT
CASSQVQYGDTQYF
>TRBJ1-5|NA|TRBD1|TRBV9
TGTGCCAGCAGCCCAGGGGGGGACAGGAACAATCAGCCCCAGCATTTT
CASSPGGDRNNQPQHF
>TRBJ2-5|NA|TRBD2|TRBV2
TGTGCCAGCAGGCGACTAGCCACAGAAGAGACCCAGTACTTC
CASRRLATEETQYF
>TRBJ2-1|NA|TRBD2|TRBV5-4
TGTGCCAGCAGCACGGGGGGGCACGGGACCTACAATGAGCAGTTCTTC
CASSTGGHGTYNEQFF
>TRBJ2-7|NA|NA|TRBV12-3/TRBV12-4
TGTGCCAGCAGTAAACAGGGAACCTACGAGCAGTACTTC
CASSKQGTYEQYF
>TRBJ1-3|NA|NA|TRBV19
TGTGCCAGTAGTATAGGCCCGACAGCGATATACTCTGGAAACACCATATATTTT
CASSIGPTAIYSGNTIYF
>TRBJ2-5|NA|NA|TRBV7-9
TGTGCCAGCAGCTTAGGACTCCACAACCAAGAGACCCAGTACTTC
CASSLGLHNQETQYF
>TRBJ2-1|NA|TRBD1|TRBV28
TGTGCCAGCAGTTCCCCCTTAGGACAGGTGTCGGGCAATGAGCAGTTCTTC
CASSSPLGQVSGNEQFF
>TRBJ1-2|NA|TRBD1|TRBV2
TGTGCCACCCGAGGACAGGACTATGGCTACACCTTC
CATRGQDYGYTF
>TRBJ2-2|NA|TRBD1|TRBV7-3
TGTGCCAGCAGCCATGGGGACAGGGCGAACACCGGGGAGCTGTTTTTT
CASSHGDRANTGELFF
>TRBJ1-5|NA|NA|TRBV30
TGTGCCTGGAGTGTATTCGGGAGGGGAAGTCAGCCCCAGCATTTT
CAWSVFGRGSQPQHF
>TRBJ2-7|NA|NA|TRBV5-4
TGTGCCAGCAGCCCACTCCCACAGGGCTACGAGCAGTACTTC
CASSPLPQGYEQYF
>TRBJ1-4|NA|TRBD1|TRBV19
TGTGCCAGTAGTAGGGACAGGGATAATGAAAAACTGTTTTTT
CASSRDRDNEKLFF
>TRBJ2-7|NA|NA|TRBV15
TGTGCCACCAGCAAAGGGGACTTTCAAACCTACGAGCAGTACTTC
CATSKGDFQTYEQYF
>TRBJ1-5|NA|TRBD1|TRBV5-6
TGTGCCAGCAGCCGTCGACAGGGGCCGGGGCAGCCCCAGCATTTT
CASSRRQGPGQPQHF
>TRBJ1-3|NA|NA|TRBV27
TGTGCCAGCAGTTTAAAACAGGGTTTCTCTGGAAACACCATATATTTT
CASSLKQGFSGNTIYF
>TRBJ1-1|NA|TRBD1|TRBV9
TGTGCCAGCAGCGTAGCGGGGGACAGATCCAACACTGAAGCTTTCTTT
CASSVAGDRSNTEAFF
>TRBJ2-2|NA|TRBD2|TRBV2
TGTGCCAGCCAACTAGCGGGGAATACCGGGGAGCTGTTTTTT
CASQLAGNTGELFF
>TRBJ2-3|NA|NA|TRBV6-5
TGTGCCAGCAGCGGGGGACAGCGCACAGATACGCAGTATTTT
CASSGGQRTDTQYF
>TRBJ2-7|NA|NA|TRBV11-3
TGTGCCAGCAGCTTAGCCTACAGAGACGAGCAGTACTTC
CASSLAYRDEQYF
>TRBJ2-3|once|NA|TRBV6-5
TGTGCCAGCAAGGTGGGTGCAGGGGAGGATACGCAGTATTTT
CASKVGAGEDTQYF
>TRBJ2-3|NA|NA|TRBV28
TGTGCCAGCAGTTACCCCGGGGTCTCGGGTACGCAGTATTTT
CASSYPGVSGTQYF
>TRBJ1-2|NA|TRBD1|TRBV7-9
TGTGCCAGCAGCAGCTGGACAGGGAGAATGTACTATGGCTACACCTTC
CASSSWTGRMYYGYTF
>TRBJ1-2|once|NA|TRBV9
TGTGCCAGCAGCGTAGGGAACGGGGGCTATGGCTACACCTTC
CASSVGNGGYGYTF
>TRBJ1-1|few|NA|TRBV18
TGTGCCAGCTCGCACAGGAGGGAGTACATGAACACTGAAGCTTTCTTT
CASSHRREYMNTEAFF
>TRBJ1-1|NA|TRBD1|TRBV6-5
TGTGCCAGCAGTTACCCGACAGGGTCATCTGAAGCTTTCTTT
CASSYPTGSSEAFF
>TRBJ1-1|NA|NA|TRBV3-1/TRBV3-2
TGTGCCAGCAGCCACCCCAGTGACAGGAACACTGAAGCTTTCTTT
CASSHPSDRNTEAFF
>TRBJ2-7|NA|TRBD2|TRBV5-4
TGTGCCAGCAGCCATCCCCTAGCGGGGGGATTCTACGAGCAGTACTTC
CASSHPLAGGFYEQYF
>TRBJ1-2|NA|TRBD1|TRBV5-1
TGCGCCAGCAGCTTGGAGCCGACAGGGCTCTATGGCTACACCTTC
CASSLEPTGLYGYTF
>TRBJ2-5|NA|NA|TRBV2
TGTGCCAGCAGTGTGTATGGTCAGTCCGAGACCCAGTACTTC
CASSVYGQSETQYF